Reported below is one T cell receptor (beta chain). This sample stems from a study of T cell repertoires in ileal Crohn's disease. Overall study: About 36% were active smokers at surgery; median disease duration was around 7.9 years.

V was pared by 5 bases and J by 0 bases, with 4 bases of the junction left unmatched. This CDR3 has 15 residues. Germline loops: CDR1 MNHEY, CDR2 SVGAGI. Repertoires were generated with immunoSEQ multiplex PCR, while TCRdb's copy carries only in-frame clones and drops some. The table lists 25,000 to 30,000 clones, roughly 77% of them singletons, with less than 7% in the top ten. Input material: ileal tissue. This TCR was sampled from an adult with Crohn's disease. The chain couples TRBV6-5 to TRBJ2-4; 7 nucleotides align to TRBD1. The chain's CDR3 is CASSRQGLAKNIQYF. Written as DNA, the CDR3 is TGTGCCAGCAGTCGACAGGGCCTAGCCAAAAACATTCAGTACTTC.